Below, 26 T cell receptor beta chains from the same sample are listed, as sequenced in a study of spatial heterogeneity in lung cancer. Time point indicated: sample taken at primary tumor resection. Extraction of whole RNA from tumor, nontumor lung or frozen PBMC preceded unsorted sequencing. One entry per CDR3 protein results from TCRdb running MiXCR on the 5' RACE reads. The sample shows about 53,000 distinct CDR3 sequences, roughly 7.5% of them seen only once. The sample in question was PBMCs, obtained at surgery. The receptors derive from a female donor with early-stage non-small cell lung cancer.

J is TRBJ2-3 and V is TRBV5-1, with D perhaps given as TRBD1 or TRBD2 (5 bases each). The V gene lost 0 bases and the J gene lost 3 bases, with 8 bases spanning the gap. CDR1 SGHRS and CDR2 YFSETQ come from the germline V gene. This CDR3 has 14 residues. The CDR3: CASSLAGATDTQYF. Written as DNA, the CDR3 is TGCGCCAGCAGCTTGGCCGGGGCGACAGATACGCAGTATTTT.

This clonotype has a count of ten or more. The J gene is TRBJ2-5, the V gene TRBV7-2; 7 bases fit TRBD2. The length of the CDR3 is 16 residues. Trimming cost V 6 bases and J 3 bases; bases outside gene matches: 13. Germline loops: CDR1 SGHTA, CDR2 FQGNSA. CDR3 nucleotides: TGTGCCAGCAGTCCACAGATGGGGCTAGCGGAAGAGACCCAGTACTTC. Protein: CASSPQMGLAEETQYF.

This clonotype has a count of ten or more. V gene TRBV28 combines with J gene TRBJ2-1, with TRBD2 matching 9 bases. The CDR3 length is 14 residues. Germline-derived CDR1 and CDR2 are MDHEN and SYDVKM. Germline trimming cut 6 bases from V and 2 bases from J; bases unmatched to any gene: 2. The CDR3: CASSSGGTYNEQFF. CDR3 nucleotides: TGTGCCAGCAGCAGCGGGGGGACCTACAATGAGCAGTTCTTC.

This clonotype was seen repeatedly, ten times or more. The J gene is TRBJ2-7, the V gene TRBV11-2; D gene unclear. Per germline, CDR1 SGHAT and CDR2 FQNNGV. Trimming stripped 0 bases from V and 4 bases from J, with 7 bases between. CDR3 size: 13 residues. The chain's CDR3 is CASSLEGPYEQYF. In DNA form, the CDR3 reads TGTGCCAGCAGCTTAGAGGGCCCGTACGAGCAGTACTTC.

This clonotype was counted only a few times. This chain links TRBV15 with TRBJ2-1; TRBD1 matches at 8 bases. The CDR3 spans 16 residues. With 1 base clipped from V and 3 bases from J, the junction kept 5 bases outside the gene matches. Per germline, CDR1 LNHNV and CDR2 YYDKDF (reference sequence). Written as DNA, the CDR3 is TGTGCCACCAGCAGAGTTGACAGGGGACTCTACAATGAGCAGTTCTTC. It specifies CATSRVDRGLYNEQFF.

This clonotype was picked up a small number of times. This rearrangement joins TRBV20-1 to TRBJ2-3; possibly TRBD2 for D (6 bases). V lost 1 base and J lost 5, with 19 bases in between. The CDR3 is made up of 16 amino acids. Germline CDR1 and CDR2: DFQATT and SNEGSKA (reference sequence). CDR3 protein: CSARVSPVLGGDTQYF. The CDR3, as DNA: TGCAGTGCTAGAGTATCCCCGGTCCTGGGAGGAGATACGCAGTATTTT.

This clonotype was seen repeatedly, ten times or more. The rearrangement uses TRBV9 and TRBJ1-1; possibly TRBD1 for D (5 bases). The CDR3 extends over 13 amino acids. Trimming removed 5 bases from V and 5 bases from J, with 13 bases in between. Per germline, CDR1 SGDLS and CDR2 YYNGEE. The CDR3 region has the DNA TGTGCCAGCAGTCAGGGTGAGAGGACTGAAGCTTTCTTT. Its translation is CASSQGERTEAFF.

There are many counts of this clonotype. The rearrangement links TRBV7-6 to TRBJ2-7; 9 positions match TRBD1. Germline CDR1 and CDR2: SGHVS and FNYEAQ. This CDR3 contains 14 residues. The V gene end was trimmed by 4 bases and the J gene end by 1 base; junction bases not matched to a gene: 2. CDR3 DNA: TGTGCCAGCAGCTACGACAGGGGGTCCTACGAGCAGTACTTC. Encoded protein: CASSYDRGSYEQYF. Supplemented by reference TRBV7-6 and TRBJ2-7, the full variable domain reads GAGVSQSPRYKVTKRGQDVALRCDPISGHVSLYWYRQALGQGPEFLTYFNYEAQQDKSGLPNDRFSAERPEGSISTLTIQRTEQRDSAMYRCASSYDRGSYEQYFGPGTRLTVT.

The chain carries TRBV7-2 and TRBJ2-7; 7 nucleotides line up with TRBD1. V lost 5 bases to trimming and J lost 2 bases; unmatched junction nucleotides: 6. This CDR3 contains 14 residues. Looked up from germline, CDR1 is SGHTA and CDR2 is FQGNSA. The DNA of the CDR3 is TGTGCCAGCAGCCGTGACAGGGAAACCTACGAGCAGTACTTC. Its protein product is CASSRDRETYEQYF.

Many counts were recorded for this clonotype. V gene TRBV29-1 combines with J gene TRBJ2-5; a possible D gene is TRBD2 (5 bases). V was trimmed by 4 bases and J by 2 bases, leaving 8 bases between them. Germline values: CDR1 SQVTM, CDR2 ANQGSEA. The CDR3 sequence is 12 residues long. The DNA of the CDR3 is TGCAGCGTTGCTCGGGGTCAAGAGACCCAGTACTTC. This encodes CSVARGQETQYF. Full variable domain (rest looked up from reference TRBV29-1 and TRBJ2-5): SAVISQKPSRDICQRGTSLTIQCQVDSQVTMMFWYRQQPGQSLTLIATANQGSEATYESGFVIDKFPISRPNLTFSTLTVSNMSPEDSSIYLCSVARGQETQYFGPGTRLLVL.

The sample holds many counts of this clonotype. The chain combines TRBV12-3 or TRBV12-4 with TRBJ1-1; D possibly corresponds to TRBD1 (5 bases). Trimming took off 4 bases at V and 3 bases at J, with 21 bases between the two ends. The CDR3 is 17 amino acids. CDR3 loop: CASSYNRWGREDTEAFF. The CDR3 bases are TGTGCCAGCAGTTATAATAGGTGGGGCAGGGAGGACACTGAAGCTTTCTTT.

This clonotype was found many times. The rearrangement joins TRBV6-5 to TRBJ2-1; D call uncertain. Germline CDR1 is MNHEY and CDR2 is SVGAGI. Trimming removed 2 bases at V and 2 bases at J, with 10 bases between. The CDR3 runs 15 residues. CDR3 bases: TGTGCCAGCAGTTACAGTTGGGGAACCTACAATGAGCAGTTCTTC. As protein: CASSYSWGTYNEQFF.

This clonotype has a handful of counts. The V gene is TRBV6-2 or TRBV6-3, the J gene TRBJ2-7, with D unresolved. CDR3 size: 14 residues. Germline V CDR1 and CDR2: MNHEY, SVGEGT. Trimming took off 4 bases at V and 0 bases at J, with 10 bases between the two ends. The CDR3 DNA is TGTGCCAGCAGTTCCGGGCTCCGCTCCTACGAGCAGTACTTC. Its protein is CASSSGLRSYEQYF.

This clonotype was seen many times. The chain couples TRBV5-1 to TRBJ2-3; D is possibly TRBD1 or TRBD2 (6 bases each). The length of the CDR3 is 15 residues. CDR1 and CDR2 (germline): SGHRS, YFSETQ. V was shortened by 1 base and J by 3 bases, with 12 bases between the two germline ends. The CDR3 spells CASSLIGGGTDTQYF. The DNA for the CDR3 is TGCGCCAGCAGCTTGATTGGAGGGGGAACAGATACGCAGTATTTT.

This clonotype was seen at least ten times. The chain links TRBV18 to TRBJ2-5, with a weak D call TRBD2 (6 bases). Trimming took 5 bases from V and 1 from J, leaving 8 bases between them. CDR3 length: 13 residues. Looked up from germline, CDR1 is KGHSH and CDR2 is LQKENI. In DNA form, the CDR3 reads TGTGCCAGCTCAGGACTATCCCAAGAGACCCAGTACTTC. Protein: CASSGLSQETQYF.

This clonotype was recorded many times. V is TRBV7-9 and J is TRBJ2-5, with TRBD1 identical over 8 bases. V shed 6 bases, J shed 6 bases, and the junction held 9 bases outside the gene matches. The germline gives CDR1 SEHNR, CDR2 FQNEAQ (reference sequence). The CDR3 consists of 14 residues. The CDR3 DNA reads as TGTGCCAGCAGTTCAGACAGGGGAATGAAGACCCAGTACTTC. This codes for CASSSDRGMKTQYF.

This rearrangement joins TRBV24-1 to TRBJ2-5; 8 bases line up with TRBD2. The CDR3 sequence is 14 residues long. Germline CDR1 KGHDR, CDR2 SFDVKD. Losses at the gene ends were 4 bases for V and 6 bases for J; bases not matched to a gene: 6. This chain's CDR3 is CATSETGLAKTQYF. Written as DNA, the CDR3 is TGTGCCACCAGTGAAACCGGACTAGCAAAGACCCAGTACTTC.

The chain joins TRBV3-1 to TRBJ1-1, with TRBD1 as a possible D gene (5 bases). CDR3 length: 12 residues. Trimming removed 1 base from V and 13 bases from J, with 13 bases in between. Germline V lookup: CDR1 LGHDT, CDR2 YNNKEL (reference sequence). CDR3 amino acids: CASSQGNLGLFF. The DNA for the CDR3 is TGTGCCAGCAGCCAAGGGAATCTGGGGCTTTTCTTT.

In its sample, this clonotype was seen many times. This chain connects TRBV2 to TRBJ2-7; D gene unclear. The CDR3 is 14 amino acids. Germline loops: CDR1 SNHLY, CDR2 FYNNEI. V dropped 1 base and J dropped 0 bases, with 7 bases sitting between them. The CDR3 DNA follows: TGTGCCAGCAGTGAAGAAGTATCCTCCTACGAGCAGTACTTC. It translates to CASSEEVSSYEQYF.

This clonotype was recorded at least ten times. In DNA, the CDR3 is TGTGCCAGCAGTGGCTGGAGCTCCTATAATTCACCCCTCCACTTT. Protein: CASSGWSSYNSPLHF. The V call is TRBV28, the J call TRBJ1-6; D unresolved. The ends were cut back, 5 bases at V and 0 bases at J, with 8 bases in the middle. The germline gives CDR1 MDHEN, CDR2 SYDVKM. This CDR3 region has 15 residues.

This clonotype was seen repeatedly, ten times or more. The chain recombines TRBV3-1 with TRBJ1-6; D gene ambiguous. CDR3 length: 13 residues. Germline V CDR1 and CDR2: LGHDT, YNNKEL (reference sequence). V lost 1 base and J 10 bases, leaving 8 bases between the germline ends. The CDR3 spells CASSQGVRSPLHF. CDR3 nucleotides: TGTGCCAGCAGCCAAGGGGTTCGGTCACCCCTCCACTTT.

This clonotype was recorded many times. The chain carries TRBV29-1 and TRBJ2-3, with D perhaps given as TRBD1 or TRBD2 (5 bases each). Germline CDR1 SQVTM, CDR2 ANQGSEA. The CDR3 has 15 residues. Trimming shortened V by 8 bases and J by 6 bases, and 24 bases separated the two germline ends. The CDR3 protein is CSWRRDGALMDTQYF. CDR3 nucleotides: TGCAGCTGGCGTCGGGACGGAGCTCTTATGGATACGCAGTATTTT.

This clonotype was detected a few times. The V and J genes are TRBV14 and TRBJ2-6; D is ambiguous. V lost 8 bases, J lost 0 bases, and 8 bases lay in between. The CDR3 is 14 amino acids. CDR1 and CDR2 from the germline V gene are SGHDN and FVKESK. CDR3 region: CASSGFSGANVLTF. In DNA form, the CDR3 reads TGTGCCAGCTCTGGATTCTCTGGGGCCAACGTCCTGACTTTC.

The sample holds a few counts of this clonotype. The V and J genes are TRBV5-8 and TRBJ2-1; the match to TRBD2 covers 13 bases. The J segment lost 3 bases and the V segment lost 5 bases, leaving 14 bases of the junction unmatched. CDR1 SGHTS and CDR2 YDEGEE come from the germline V gene. This CDR3 contains 19 residues. The CDR3 loop is CASRGELGTSGANYNEQFF. DNA for the CDR3: TGTGCCAGCAGGGGGGAACTAGGGACTAGCGGGGCAAACTACAATGAGCAGTTCTTC.

This clonotype was seen at least ten times. The chain combines TRBV5-1 with TRBJ2-5; D unclear. This CDR3 spans 15 amino acids. Germline V CDR1 and CDR2: SGHRS, YFSETQ. V lost 0 bases and J lost 5, with 14 bases in between. CDR3 amino acids: CASSLDVWADETQYF. Here the CDR3 DNA reads TGCGCCAGCAGCTTGGACGTGTGGGCAGACGAGACCCAGTACTTC.

This clonotype has only a few counts. The chain carries TRBV9 and TRBJ2-1; D is uncertain. This CDR3 has 16 amino acids. Germline-derived CDR1 and CDR2 are SGDLS and YYNGEE. V lost 3 bases to trimming and J lost 8 bases, with 21 bases between them. Written as DNA, the CDR3 is TGTGCCAGCAGCGCCCACCCCCGGGTCCAATGGGATGAGCAGTTCTTC. Protein: CASSAHPRVQWDEQFF.